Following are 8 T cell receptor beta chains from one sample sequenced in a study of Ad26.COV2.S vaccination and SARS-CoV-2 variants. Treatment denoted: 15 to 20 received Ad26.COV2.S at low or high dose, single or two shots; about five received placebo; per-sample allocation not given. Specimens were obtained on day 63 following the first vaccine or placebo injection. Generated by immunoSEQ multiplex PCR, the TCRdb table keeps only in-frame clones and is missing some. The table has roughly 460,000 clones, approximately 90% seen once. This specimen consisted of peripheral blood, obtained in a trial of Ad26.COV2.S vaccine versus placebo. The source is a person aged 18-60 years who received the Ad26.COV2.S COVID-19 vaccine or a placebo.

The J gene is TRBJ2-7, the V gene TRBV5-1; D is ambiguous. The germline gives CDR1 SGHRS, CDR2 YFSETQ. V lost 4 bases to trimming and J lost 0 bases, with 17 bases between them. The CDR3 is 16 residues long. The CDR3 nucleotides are TGCGCCAGCAGCCAACAACTCCAGTCCCCCTCCTACGAGCAGTACTTC. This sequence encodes CASSQQLQSPSYEQYF.

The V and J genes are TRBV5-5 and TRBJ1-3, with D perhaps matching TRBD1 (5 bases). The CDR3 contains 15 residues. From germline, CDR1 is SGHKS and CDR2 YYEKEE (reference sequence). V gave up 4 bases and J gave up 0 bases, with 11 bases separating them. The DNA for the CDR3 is TGTGCCAGCAGCCCCGGGACGAACTCTGGAAACACCATATATTTT. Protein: CASSPGTNSGNTIYF. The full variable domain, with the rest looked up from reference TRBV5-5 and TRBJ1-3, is DAGVTQSPTHLIKTRGQQVTLRCSPISGHKSVSWYQQVLGQGPQFIFQYYEKEERGRGNFPDRFSARQFPNYSSELNVNALLLGDSALYLCASSPGTNSGNTIYFGEGSWLTVV.

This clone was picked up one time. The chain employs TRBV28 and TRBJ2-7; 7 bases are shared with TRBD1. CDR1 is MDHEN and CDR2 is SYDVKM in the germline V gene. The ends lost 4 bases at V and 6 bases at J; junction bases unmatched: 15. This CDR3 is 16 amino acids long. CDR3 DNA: TGTGCCAGCAGTTCTTATGTACTACAGGGGTGGGCCGAGCAGTACTTC. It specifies CASSSYVLQGWAEQYF.

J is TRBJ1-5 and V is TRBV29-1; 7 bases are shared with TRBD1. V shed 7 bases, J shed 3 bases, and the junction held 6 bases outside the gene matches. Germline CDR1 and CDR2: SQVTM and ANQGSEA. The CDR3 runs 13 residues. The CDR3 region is CSAMTGLNQPQHF. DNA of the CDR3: TGCAGCGCCATGACAGGGCTCAATCAGCCCCAGCATTTT.

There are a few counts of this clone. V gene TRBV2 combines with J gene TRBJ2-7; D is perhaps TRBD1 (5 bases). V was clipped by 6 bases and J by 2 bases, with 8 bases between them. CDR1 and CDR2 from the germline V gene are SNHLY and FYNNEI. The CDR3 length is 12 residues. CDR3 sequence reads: CASRQETYEQYF. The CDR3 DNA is TGTGCCAGCAGACAGGAGACCTACGAGCAGTACTTC.

For the CDR3, the DNA is TGTGCCAGCAGCGAAAGGGACCCCGGGGAGCTGTTTTTT. It specifies CASSERDPGELFF. V and J are TRBV7-9 and TRBJ2-2; D could derive from TRBD1 or TRBD2 (5 bases each). In germline, CDR1 is SEHNR, CDR2 FQNEAQ (reference sequence). CDR3 length: 13 amino acids. Trimming shortened V by 5 bases and J by 6 bases, and 10 bases separated the two germline ends.

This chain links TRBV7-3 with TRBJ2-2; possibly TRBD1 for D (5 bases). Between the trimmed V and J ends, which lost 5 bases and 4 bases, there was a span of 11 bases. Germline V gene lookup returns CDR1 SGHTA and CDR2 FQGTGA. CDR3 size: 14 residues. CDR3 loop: CASSPGLLTGELFF. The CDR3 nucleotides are TGTGCCAGCAGCCCAGGGCTCCTCACCGGGGAGCTGTTTTTT.

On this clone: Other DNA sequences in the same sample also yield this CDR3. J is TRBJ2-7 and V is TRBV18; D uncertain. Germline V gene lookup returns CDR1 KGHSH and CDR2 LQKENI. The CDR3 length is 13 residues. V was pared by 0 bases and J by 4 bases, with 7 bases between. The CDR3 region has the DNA TGTGCCAGCTCACCACCAGGGATTTACGAGCAGTACTTC. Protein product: CASSPPGIYEQYF.